This TCR beta chain was captured by sequencing in a study of blood T cells in healthy people across ages. General study points: Unknown CMV status may confound age-related changes in expanded clones. A greater number of naive CD4+ cells and higher diversity distinguished long-lived donors from aged donors.

The length of the CDR3 is 16 residues. V gave up 0 bases and J gave up 2 bases; unmatched junction bases: 3. From germline, CDR1 is SGHRS and CDR2 YFSETQ. The authors ran a second PCR of 7 to 11 cycles using a sample-barcoded 5' primer and a J-beta primer mix. TCRdb re-analysed the 5' RACE reads in MiXCR, keeping a single row per CDR3 protein. The repertoire holds fewer than 800,000 distinct CDR3 sequences, with around 21% as singletons. This clonotype was seen ten or more times. What it binds is unknown. The rearrangement links TRBV5-1 to TRBJ2-2, with TRBD1 matching over 8 bases. The TCR was taken from a man between 65 and 85 years old in good health. The sample taken for sequencing was blood. The DNA of the CDR3 is TGCGCCAGCAGCTTGGGACAGGGGAAAAACACCGGGGAGCTGTTTTTT. This encodes CASSLGQGKNTGELFF.